This TCR beta chain appears in the sequencing data of a study of blood T cell repertoires in COVID-19. About the research overall: Sites in the United States, Italy and Spain provided acute and convalescent COVID-19 samples.

Methods used by the authors: Amplification of reference gene primers provided the estimated nucleated cell counts. Some clones are missing from TCRdb's copy, which holds only in-frame ones; the method was immunoSEQ multiplex PCR. That table furnishes V, J and clone size, whereas the DNA furnished D and trimming. The repertoire consists of 75,000 to 90,000 clones, with over 80% occurring once and the leading ten covering around 10%. The germline gives CDR1 SGHAT, CDR2 FQNNGV. The CDR3 is 13 residues long. V lost 10 bases to trimming and J lost 2 bases; unmatched junction nucleotides: 7. This clone has only one observation.

The sample was peripheral blood. The TCR originated in an elderly man with acute or convalescent COVID-19. J is TRBJ1-1 and V is TRBV11-2; TRBD1 matches at 7 bases. The chain's CDR3 is CATTGQRNTEAFF. DNA for the CDR3: TGTGCCACCACGGGACAGAGAAACACTGAAGCTTTCTTT.